The 27 T cell receptor beta chains listed next were all sequenced from one sample in a study of T cell responses to AZD1222 COVID-19 vaccine. Clones were sequenced by immunoSEQ multiplex PCR, and TCRdb holds only the in-frame ones, with some missing. Among roughly 120,000 clones, 87% were seen once, and the ten largest hold approximately 2.6%. The sequencing used peripheral blood, collected 28 days after the second AZD1222 dose. The receptor set was obtained from an adult who received the AZD1222 COVID-19 vaccine.

This sequence joins TRBV19 and TRBJ2-2, with TRBD1 matching 7 bases. Germline CDR1 reads LNHDA; CDR2 reads SQIVND (reference sequence). The ends lost 3 bases at V and 8 bases at J; junction bases unmatched: 9. The CDR3 is 15 amino acids. The CDR3 region has the DNA TGTGCCAGTAGTATTGACAGGGCGAGTAGGGGGGAGCTGTTTTTT. Translating it yields CASSIDRASRGELFF.

The V gene is TRBV4-3, the J gene TRBJ2-2; D might be TRBD1 (5 bases). Germline CDR1 LGHNA, CDR2 YSLEER. V was trimmed by 3 bases and J by 6 bases, leaving 11 bases between them. The CDR3 sequence is 14 residues long. CDR3 coding DNA: TGCGCCAGCAGCCATGCAGGGTTGGCCGGGGAGCTGTTTTTT. This sequence encodes CASSHAGLAGELFF.

The V and J genes are TRBV19 and TRBJ1-2; 10 bases match TRBD1. The CDR3 runs to 15 residues. Trimming at V came to 11 bases and at J to 8 bases, leaving 17 bases not matched to a gene. Germline V CDR1 and CDR2: LNHDA, SQIVND (reference sequence). The CDR3 DNA reads as TGTGCCGGCCGGGACAGGGGCTCCCCGGGCGGAGGCTACACCTTC. This codes for CAGRDRGSPGGGYTF.

The chain joins TRBV6-1 to TRBJ1-5, with D maybe TRBD1 (6 bases). CDR3 length equals 15 residues. Deletions cut 0 bases from V and 5 bases from J, with 11 bases between. Germline loops: CDR1 MNHNS, CDR2 SASEGT. This CDR3 reads CASSEAVAGDQPQHF. The CDR3 DNA reads as TGTGCCAGCAGTGAAGCGGTGGCAGGGGATCAGCCCCAGCATTTT.

The chain has TRBV19 and TRBJ2-3; maybe TRBD1 (6 bases). V shed 3 bases and J shed 7 bases, with 14 bases lying between them. CDR1 is LNHDA and CDR2 is SQIVND in the germline V gene (reference sequence). The CDR3 spans 14 residues. The CDR3 spells CASSILLTGNTQYF. CDR3 bases: TGTGCCAGTAGTATCCTCCTCACAGGGAATACGCAGTATTTT.

This chain links TRBV5-1 with TRBJ1-1; TRBD1 agrees at 11 bases. The CDR3 has 15 amino acids. V lost 3 bases and J lost 3; bases outside the gene matches: 4. CDR1 and CDR2 from the germline V gene are SGHRS and YFSETQ. The CDR3 DNA follows: TGCGCCAGCAGCTGGGACAGGGGGTATTACACTGAAGCTTTCTTT. Protein sequence: CASSWDRGYYTEAFF.

The gene calls are TRBV18 and TRBJ1-4; D is undetermined. The CDR3 spans 13 residues. The germline CDR1 and CDR2 sequences are KGHSH and LQKENI. V gave up 5 bases and J gave up 5 bases, with 9 bases separating them. The CDR3 reads CASSEQLNEKLFF. CDR3 nucleotides: TGTGCCAGCTCAGAGCAGCTAAATGAAAAACTGTTTTTT.

Details on this clone: This sample also contains other DNA sequences that code for the same CDR3. The chain combines TRBV20-1 with TRBJ2-1; 9 nucleotides match TRBD2. CDR1 and CDR2 from the germline V gene are DFQATT and SNEGSKA (reference sequence). The CDR3 runs to 13 residues. Trimming cost V 3 bases and J 7 bases; bases outside gene matches: 4. The CDR3, as DNA: TGCAGTGCTAGTAGCGGGGGTGTTAATGAGCAGTTCTTC. Translated, it gives CSASSGGVNEQFF.

The V and J genes are TRBV15 and TRBJ1-3; maybe TRBD1 (5 bases). Trimming pared 0 bases from V and 3 bases from J, leaving 15 bases between. Germline V CDR1 and CDR2: LNHNV, YYDKDF (reference sequence). The CDR3 extends over 17 amino acids. The CDR3 DNA reads TGTGCCACCAGCAGAGATTCGAGAGGGGTGAATGGAAACACCATATATTTT. Protein product: CATSRDSRGVNGNTIYF.

The chain combines TRBV20-1 with TRBJ1-2; D gene unclear. Per the germline V gene, CDR1 is DFQATT and CDR2 is SNEGSKA (reference sequence). The CDR3 has 11 residues. CDR3 region: CSSTGNYGYTF. DNA for the CDR3: TGCAGCTCGACGGGGAACTATGGCTACACCTTC.

The chain couples TRBV24-1 to TRBJ1-2, with no clear D. V was pared by 4 bases and J by 3 bases, with 5 bases between. This CDR3 is 12 amino acids long. The germline CDR1 and CDR2 sequences are KGHDR and SFDVKD. The CDR3 sequence is CATSDPDYGYTF. CDR3 in DNA: TGTGCCACCAGTGACCCGGACTATGGCTACACCTTC.

This chain's CDR3 is CASGLAGTDTQYF. CDR3 in DNA: TGTGCCAGCGGACTAGCGGGCACAGATACGCAGTATTTT. The chain employs TRBV7-3 and TRBJ2-3; 10 bases match TRBD2. The CDR3 sequence is 13 residues long. Germline lookup yields CDR1 SGHTA and CDR2 FQGTGA. V shed 8 bases and J 1 base; nucleotides not matched to a gene: 0.

The chain employs TRBV6-5 and TRBJ1-5; 7 bases line up with TRBD1. This CDR3 has 14 residues. Germline V gene lookup returns CDR1 MNHEY and CDR2 SVGAGI. V shed 6 bases and J 3 bases; nucleotides not matched to a gene: 5. The CDR3 sequence is CASRRQGPNQPQHF. CDR3 DNA: TGTGCCAGCAGGCGACAGGGCCCCAATCAGCCCCAGCATTTT.

This clone was found once. Here the CDR3 DNA reads TGTGCCAGCAGCTTGGGGTTCCAGGGAACAGTCGAATTTTTT. This gives the protein CASSLGFQGTVEFF. The chain carries TRBV5-8 and TRBJ1-4; TRBD1 might be the D (5 bases). The germline V and J ends were trimmed by 0 bases and 17 bases, with 20 bases remaining between them. The V gene's germline CDR1 is SGHTS and CDR2 YDEGEE. The CDR3 runs 14 residues.

V gene TRBV27 combines with J gene TRBJ1-2; 11 bases fit TRBD1. The CDR3 runs 16 residues. After removal of 5 bases from V and 8 bases from J, the junction contained 13 bases not matched to a gene. The germline CDR1 and CDR2 sequences are MNHEY and SMNVEV (reference sequence). CDR3 sequence reads: CASSRLSGQGERGYTF. CDR3 sequence (DNA): TGTGCCAGCAGTCGATTATCGGGACAGGGGGAGAGGGGCTACACCTTC.

The chain carries TRBV7-2 and TRBJ1-3, with D hard to call. CDR1 SGHTA and CDR2 FQGNSA come from the germline V gene. Trimming took off 5 bases at V and 0 bases at J, with 5 bases between the two ends. The CDR3 covers 13 residues. The CDR3 DNA follows: TGTGCCAGCAGCCAGCCCTCTGGAAACACCATATATTTT. Protein product: CASSQPSGNTIYF.

This clone was seen a single time. CDR3 sequence reads: CSVGFTLNTEAFF. CDR3 DNA sequence: TGCAGCGTTGGATTCACGCTCAACACTGAAGCTTTCTTT. This chain joins TRBV29-1 and TRBJ1-1; unclear D gene. The CDR3 has 13 residues. Germline V gene lookup returns CDR1 SQVTM and CDR2 ANQGSEA. The germline V and J ends were trimmed by 4 bases and 2 bases, with 11 bases remaining between them. The full variable domain, completed using reference TRBV29-1 and TRBJ1-1, is SAVISQKPSRDICQRGTSLTIQCQVDSQVTMMFWYRQQPGQSLTLIATANQGSEATYESGFVIDKFPISRPNLTFSTLTVSNMSPEDSSIYLCSVGFTLNTEAFFGQGTRLTVV.

In this sample, this clone turned up once. The V gene is TRBV6-2 or TRBV6-3, the J gene TRBJ1-4; D gene unclear. This CDR3 has 11 amino acids. Germline V lookup: CDR1 MNHEY, CDR2 SVGEGT. V lost 5 bases and J 15 bases, leaving 13 bases between the germline ends. CDR3 in DNA: TGTGCCAGCAGTCCGCGGTCCTTATTGTTTTTT. It translates to CASSPRSLLFF.

In its sample, this clone was seen a few times. The chain employs TRBV24-1 and TRBJ1-2; 12 nucleotides match TRBD1. The CDR3 is made up of 16 amino acids. The junction had 6 bases not matched to a gene; V was cut back by 2 bases and J by 6 bases. In germline, CDR1 is KGHDR, CDR2 SFDVKD. The CDR3 protein is CATSDSGQGALDGYTF. CDR3 nucleotides: TGTGCCACCAGTGATTCGGGACAGGGGGCGCTTGATGGCTACACCTTC.

This chain joins TRBV5-1 and TRBJ1-6; D remains unclear. Trimming stripped 0 bases from V and 7 bases from J, with 20 bases between. Looked up from germline, CDR1 is SGHRS and CDR2 is YFSETQ. The CDR3 sequence is 18 residues long. CDR3 coding DNA: TGCGCCAGCAGCTTGGACCCTAGTCCCGGGTCGACAAATTCACCCCTCCACTTT. Its translation is CASSLDPSPGSTNSPLHF.

The V gene is TRBV6-1, the J gene TRBJ2-7; TRBD1 matches 9 bases. The germline gives CDR1 MNHNS, CDR2 SASEGT. CDR3 length: 14 residues. Germline trimming cut 3 bases from V and 4 bases from J; bases unmatched to any gene: 4. In DNA, the CDR3 is TGTGCCAGCAGTGAGGACAGGGGTCCATACGAGCAGTACTTC. Its translation: CASSEDRGPYEQYF.

The rearrangement links TRBV7-8 to TRBJ1-2; D remains ambiguous. Germline V gene sequence: CDR1 SGHVS, CDR2 FQNEAQ. The CDR3 loop spans 14 amino acids. Trimming pared 4 bases from V and 1 base from J, leaving 10 bases between. CDR3 DNA sequence: TGTGCCAGCAGCTCCGGGAGGTTTAACTATGGCTACACCTTC. It yields the protein CASSSGRFNYGYTF.

The chain couples TRBV7-2 to TRBJ1-1; a weak D match, TRBD1 (6 bases). The germline V and J ends were trimmed by 6 bases and 3 bases, with 14 bases remaining between them. The CDR3 is 14 amino acids. CDR1 is SGHTA and CDR2 is FQGNSA in the germline V gene. CDR3 region: CASSTVGGYTEAFF. The CDR3 region has the DNA TGTGCCAGCAGTACCGTGGGGGGCTACACTGAAGCTTTCTTT.

The V call is TRBV25-1, the J call TRBJ2-2; maybe TRBD2 (6 bases). The CDR3 runs to 18 residues. Trimming shortened V by 0 bases and J by 3 bases, and 17 bases separated the two germline ends. Germline CDR1 reads MGHDK; CDR2 reads SYGVNS. CDR3 sequence: CASSEYGGLGQDTGELFF. CDR3 sequence (DNA): TGTGCCAGCAGTGAATATGGAGGGTTGGGGCAGGACACCGGGGAGCTGTTTTTT.

V and J are TRBV7-9 and TRBJ1-4; 9 positions match TRBD1. The CDR3 length is 19 residues. Unmatched junction bases numbered 16, after V lost 5 bases and J lost 3 bases. Germline V gives CDR1 SEHNR, CDR2 FQNEAQ (reference sequence). As DNA, the CDR3 is TGTGCCAGCAGCCCGCTACAGGGGGCCTCGTTTTTGGCTAATGAAAAACTGTTTTTT. Its protein is CASSPLQGASFLANEKLFF.

The rearrangement links TRBV27 to TRBJ1-2; no reliable D call. CDR3 size: 14 residues. Deletions cut 3 bases from V and 4 bases from J, with 12 bases between. From germline, CDR1 is MNHEY and CDR2 SMNVEV (reference sequence). The CDR3 here is CASSFSGPSYGYTF. In DNA form, the CDR3 reads TGTGCCAGCAGTTTTTCAGGCCCGAGCTATGGCTACACCTTC.

The V and J genes are TRBV5-1 and TRBJ2-3, with D possibly being TRBD2 (6 bases). The CDR3 extends over 16 amino acids. Germline CDR1 is SGHRS and CDR2 is YFSETQ. The V gene lost 4 bases and the J gene lost 7 bases, with 22 bases spanning the gap. This CDR3 is CASSQLATLPYYTQYF. The CDR3 DNA is TGCGCCAGCAGCCAGCTAGCGACCCTCCCATATTATACGCAGTATTTT.